The T cell receptor beta chain under discussion was sequenced for a study of Ad26.COV2.S vaccination and SARS-CoV-2 variants. General study findings and limits: TCR breadth and depth estimates may have understated total T cell responses.

Data came from immunoSEQ multiplex PCR; TCRdb stores just in-frame clones and leaves some out. This table holds about 220,000 clones, 88% found once. Germline lookup yields CDR1 SEHNR and CDR2 FQNEAQ (reference sequence). J gave up 5 bases and V 1 base, and 8 bases lay outside the gene matches. The CDR3 has 16 amino acids. With regard to this clone: Its specificity is not known.

Treatment noted: 15 to 20 received Ad26.COV2.S at low or high dose, single or two shots; 5 received placebo; per-sample allocation not given. Specimen acquisition occurred on day 63 following the initial vaccine or placebo injection. The sample in question was peripheral blood, obtained in a trial of Ad26.COV2.S vaccine versus placebo. The V gene is TRBV7-9, the J gene TRBJ2-7; TRBD2 agrees at 10 bases. This receptor was obtained from a person aged 18-65 years who received the Ad26.COV2.S COVID-19 vaccine or a placebo. CDR3 sequence: CASSLGSGGARHEQYF. The DNA of the CDR3 is TGTGCCAGCAGCTTAGGGAGCGGGGGGGCCAGGCACGAGCAGTACTTC.